The next 32 T cell receptor beta chains were all read from a single sample in a study of T cells in tumors after PD-1 blockade. Sequencing used immunoSEQ multiplex PCR; TCRdb keeps in-frame clones, though not all of them. The table records 20,000 or so clones, 81% of them present only once. Sequenced here: PBMCs, sampled after anti-PD-1 therapy. These TCRs come from a human donor with advanced basal cell or squamous cell carcinoma (not recorded which).

This chain links TRBV4-1 with TRBJ1-1, with D possibly being TRBD1 (6 bases). The V end was cut by 4 bases, the J end by 1 base, with 7 bases between. The germline CDR1 and CDR2 sequences are MGHRA and YSYEKL. There are 13 residues in the CDR3. CDR3 nucleotides: TGCGCCAGCAGCCGAGGGGGGAACACTGAAGCTTTCTTT. Its translation: CASSRGGNTEAFF.

This chain connects TRBV6-5 to TRBJ2-7, with a tentative D call TRBD1 (5 bases). Between the trimmed V and J ends, which lost 6 bases and 2 bases, there was a span of 14 bases. The CDR3 is made up of 14 amino acids. Germline CDR1 and CDR2: MNHEY and SVGAGI. The chain's CDR3 is CASRNTGAPYEQYF. CDR3 DNA: TGTGCCAGCAGGAACACAGGAGCTCCCTACGAGCAGTACTTC.

The chain combines TRBV7-9 with TRBJ2-1, with TRBD2 identical over 10 bases. The CDR3 length is 16 residues. The V gene end was trimmed by 1 base and the J gene end by 9 bases; junction bases not matched to a gene: 9. Germline V gives CDR1 SEHNR, CDR2 FQNEAQ (reference sequence). The CDR3 protein is CASSLGASGRGREQFF. Written as DNA, the CDR3 is TGTGCCAGCAGCTTAGGGGCTAGCGGGAGAGGGCGTGAGCAGTTCTTC.

The rearrangement uses TRBV27 and TRBJ2-5, with D perhaps assigned TRBD1 or TRBD2 (7 bases each). The V end lost 7 bases, the J end lost 2 bases, and 20 bases lay between the germline ends. CDR1 is MNHEY and CDR2 is SMNVEV in the germline V gene (reference sequence). This CDR3 has 16 residues. This chain's CDR3 is CASNRPPGGGQETQYF. The CDR3 coding sequence is TGTGCCAGCAACAGACCACCAGGGGGGGGGCAAGAGACCCAGTACTTC.

The chain uses TRBV7-2 and TRBJ1-1, with D perhaps matching TRBD1 (5 bases). The germline V gene encodes CDR1 SGHTA and CDR2 FQGNSA. The V and J ends lost 0 bases and 1 base respectively, with 9 bases between them. The CDR3 is 15 residues long. The CDR3, as DNA: TGTGCCAGCAGCTTAGCGCGTGGGGGGAACACTGAAGCTTTCTTT. Its translation is CASSLARGGNTEAFF.

This chain connects TRBV27 to TRBJ1-1, with D maybe TRBD1 (6 bases). This CDR3 spans 14 amino acids. Germline assignment: CDR1 MNHEY and CDR2 SMNVEV (reference sequence). The ends were cut back, 3 bases at V and 5 bases at J, with 13 bases in the middle. CDR3 sequence: CASSLAGARTEAFF. The CDR3, as DNA: TGTGCCAGCAGTTTGGCGGGGGCGCGAACTGAAGCTTTCTTT.

In this sample, this clone turned up once. This chain connects TRBV28 to TRBJ2-3, with 8 bases matching TRBD1. Per the germline V gene, CDR1 is MDHEN and CDR2 is SYDVKM. This CDR3 contains 19 residues. V gave up 6 bases and J gave up 4 bases; unmatched junction bases: 21. In DNA, the CDR3 is TGTGCCAGCAGCCGTCGACAGGGGAGCTCCACAAAGGTCCCAGATACGCAGTATTTT. Protein product: CASSRRQGSSTKVPDTQYF.

In its sample, this clone was seen once. The rearrangement joins TRBV27 to TRBJ2-7, with 10 bases aligning to TRBD1. Germline trimming cut 3 bases from V and 5 bases from J; bases unmatched to any gene: 7. Germline-derived CDR1 and CDR2 are MNHEY and SMNVEV (reference sequence). The CDR3 loop spans 15 amino acids. The CDR3 nucleotides read TGTGCCAGCAGTTTCGGGGGACAGGGGTACCACGAGCAGTACTTC. It encodes CASSFGGQGYHEQYF.

The chain carries TRBV1 and TRBJ2-3. TRBV1 is tagged as a pseudogene. The CDR3 is made up of 18 amino acids. CDR3: CTSSQDYLPAPSTDTQYF. CDR3 DNA: TGCACCAGCAGCCAAGATTACCTCCCGGCGCCTAGCACAGATACGCAGTATTTT.

J is TRBJ2-7 and V is TRBV28, with TRBD2 matching over 11 bases. The CDR3 spans 18 residues. V shed 2 bases and J 0 bases; nucleotides not matched to a gene: 9. The germline V gene has CDR1 MDHEN and CDR2 SYDVKM. The CDR3 DNA sequence: TGTGCCAGCAGTTTAATAGCGGGAGGGCTGGGTAGCTCCTACGAGCAGTACTTC. This sequence encodes CASSLIAGGLGSSYEQYF.

This chain joins TRBV5-1 and TRBJ2-7; D uncertain. V was pared by 1 base and J by 0 bases, with 8 bases between. The CDR3 runs to 14 residues. CDR1 and CDR2 from the germline V gene are SGHRS and YFSETQ. CDR3 sequence reads: CASSLRINSYEQYF. DNA for the CDR3: TGCGCCAGCAGCTTGCGGATAAACTCCTACGAGCAGTACTTC.

V gene TRBV5-1 combines with J gene TRBJ2-3, with 7 bases matching TRBD2. The CDR3 extends over 15 amino acids. V was pared by 4 bases and J by 1 base, with 6 bases of the junction left unmatched. Germline-derived CDR1 and CDR2 are SGHRS and YFSETQ. The CDR3 nucleotides are TGCGCCAGCAGCATGCGGGGGATGCGCACAGATACGCAGTATTTT. Its protein product is CASSMRGMRTDTQYF.

The chain recombines TRBV4-2 with TRBJ2-5; TRBD2 agrees at 10 bases. The germline V gene encodes CDR1 LGHNA and CDR2 YNFKEQ. The CDR3 totals 16 residues. The J segment lost 4 bases and the V segment lost 0 bases, leaving 5 bases of the junction unmatched. CDR3 sequence reads: CASSQESGGALETQYF. CDR3 nucleotide sequence: TGTGCCAGCAGCCAAGAAAGCGGGGGGGCCTTAGAGACCCAGTACTTC.

This chain joins TRBV12-3 or TRBV12-4 and TRBJ2-7, with a weak D call TRBD2 (6 bases). V was cut by 6 bases and J by 11 bases, with 17 bases left in between. This CDR3 is built from 12 residues. The CDR3 sequence: CASSDDVGGKYF. The CDR3 DNA reads TGTGCCAGCAGCGATGACGTTGGCGGGAAGTACTTC.

The chain couples TRBV19 to TRBJ2-1; 9 bases fit TRBD1. The germline V gene has CDR1 LNHDA and CDR2 SQIVND (reference sequence). The CDR3 spans 16 residues. The junction had 13 bases not matched to a gene; V was cut back by 6 bases and J by 7 bases. CDR3 sequence: CASRPMTGGPVNEQFF. The CDR3 coding sequence is TGTGCCAGTAGGCCCATGACAGGGGGTCCCGTAAATGAGCAGTTCTTC.

This rearrangement joins TRBV28 to TRBJ2-4; D is unclear. The CDR3 contains 14 residues. V lost 5 bases to trimming and J lost 9 bases, with 17 bases between them. Germline assignment: CDR1 MDHEN and CDR2 SYDVKM. Here the CDR3 reads CASSPSRDLTIQYF. The DNA for the CDR3 is TGTGCCAGCAGTCCCTCAAGGGATCTGACCATTCAGTACTTC.

The CDR3 loop is CSVEDGGRGALEQYF. The CDR3 bases are TGCAGCGTTGAAGATGGGGGGAGGGGGGCCCTTGAGCAGTACTTC. The chain carries TRBV29-1 and TRBJ2-7, with a tentative D call TRBD2 (7 bases). This CDR3 is built from 15 residues. Germline V lookup: CDR1 SQVTM, CDR2 ANQGSEA. Trimming removed 0 bases from V and 7 bases from J, with 19 bases in between.

The chain carries TRBV2 and TRBJ2-3; 8 nucleotides line up with TRBD1. Germline CDR1 and CDR2: SNHLY and FYNNEI. This CDR3 is 12 amino acids long. The DNA for the CDR3 is TGTGCTTCAAAGACAGGGGAAGATACGCAGTATTTT. This sequence encodes CASKTGEDTQYF.

The CDR3 here is CASSFRGGADTQYF. In DNA, the CDR3 is TGTGCCAGCAGCTTCCGGGGGGGCGCAGATACGCAGTATTTT. The gene calls are TRBV5-4 and TRBJ2-3; 8 bases map to TRBD2. V was clipped by 2 bases and J by 4 bases; unmatched bases: 3. The CDR3 is 14 amino acids. CDR1 is SGHNT, CDR2 YYREEE, per germline (reference sequence).

The chain carries TRBV2 and TRBJ2-3; 9 bases match TRBD2. V dropped 7 bases and J dropped 2; count of bases not matched to a gene: 13. This CDR3 has 17 residues. Germline CDR1 and CDR2: SNHLY and FYNNEI. CDR3 DNA sequence: TGTGCCAGCAAATTCGAATTAGCGGGAGAGTACACAGATACGCAGTATTTT. As protein: CASKFELAGEYTDTQYF.

In its sample, this clone was seen once. The rearrangement uses TRBV9 and TRBJ1-1, with TRBD1 identical over 11 bases. The J segment lost 8 bases and the V segment lost 3 bases, leaving 3 bases of the junction unmatched. This CDR3 has 13 residues. In germline, CDR1 is SGDLS, CDR2 YYNGEE. The CDR3: CASSAGQGAEAFF. In DNA form, the CDR3 reads TGTGCCAGCAGCGCAGGACAGGGGGCAGAAGCTTTCTTT.

This clone was seen only once. The V call is TRBV7-2, the J call TRBJ2-7, with 9 bases that match TRBD2. The V segment lost 2 bases and the J segment 4 bases; nucleotides outside the gene matches: 3. The germline gives CDR1 SGHTA, CDR2 FQGNSA. CDR3 length: 14 residues. Here the CDR3 reads CASSLSGGPYEQYF. CDR3 DNA: TGTGCCAGCAGCTTAAGCGGGGGGCCATACGAGCAGTACTTC.

CDR3 bases: TGTGCCAGTAGACGGGCCACGAACACCGGGGAGCTGTTTTTT. This codes for CASRRATNTGELFF. The J gene is TRBJ2-2, the V gene TRBV19; D is ambiguous. Trimming shortened V by 6 bases and J by 0 bases, and 8 bases separated the two germline ends. The CDR3 length is 14 residues. Germline loops: CDR1 LNHDA, CDR2 SQIVND (reference sequence). The whole variable domain, filled in from reference TRBV19 and TRBJ2-2, reads DGGITQSPKYLFRKEGQNVTLSCEQNLNHDAMYWYRQDPGQGLRLIYYSQIVNDFQKGDIAEGYSVSREKKESFPLTVTSAQKNPTAFYLCASRRATNTGELFFGEGSRLTVL.

The chain recombines TRBV10-3 with TRBJ1-4; TRBD1 might be the D (5 bases). The CDR3 consists of 14 residues. V was pared by 4 bases and J by 5 bases, with 11 bases between. The germline V gene has CDR1 ENHRY and CDR2 SYGVKD. The CDR3 protein is CAISGGGANEKLFF. In nucleotides, the CDR3 is TGTGCCATCAGTGGCGGAGGGGCGAATGAAAAACTGTTTTTT.

The rearrangement uses TRBV5-6 and TRBJ2-1; D call uncertain. CDR3 size: 14 residues. The V gene lost 9 bases and the J gene lost 0 bases, with 13 bases spanning the gap. Germline CDR1 and CDR2: SGHDT and YYEEEE. In nucleotides, the CDR3 is TGTGCCACCGCCTGGAGTCCCTCCTACAATGAGCAGTTCTTC. The encoded protein is CATAWSPSYNEQFF.

The genes are TRBV20-1 and TRBJ1-1; D is uncertain. With 3 bases removed from V and 0 bases from J, the gap between germline ends came to 17 bases. The CDR3 is 16 residues long. Germline V gene data show CDR1 as DFQATT and CDR2 as SNEGSKA (reference sequence). CDR3 sequence: CSASRGGFNVNTEAFF. The CDR3 nucleotides read TGCAGTGCTAGTCGGGGAGGGTTCAACGTGAACACTGAAGCTTTCTTT.

The CDR3 nucleotides are TGTGCCAGCAGCCGGGGGGCGTATAATGAAAAACTGTTTTTT. This gives the protein CASSRGAYNEKLFF. V and J are TRBV9 and TRBJ1-4; TRBD1 might be the D (6 bases). Germline CDR1 is SGDLS and CDR2 is YYNGEE. This CDR3 region has 14 residues. V lost 4 bases to trimming and J lost 4 bases, with 11 bases between them.

This chain joins TRBV2 and TRBJ2-7, with 10 bases lining up with TRBD1. The CDR3 extends over 14 amino acids. Germline-derived CDR1 and CDR2 are SNHLY and FYNNEI. V dropped 6 bases and J dropped 3; count of bases not matched to a gene: 5. As DNA, the CDR3 is TGTGCCAGCAGCCCCCGGGACAGGGGCTACGAGCAGTACTTC. It encodes CASSPRDRGYEQYF.

The rearrangement links TRBV6-1 to TRBJ2-7, with 9 nucleotides matching TRBD1. CDR3 length equals 14 residues. Germline V gene sequence: CDR1 MNHNS, CDR2 SASEGT. J lost 3 bases, V lost 5 bases, and 5 bases had no gene match. Here the CDR3 reads CASSPGQGVYEQYF. The CDR3 nucleotides are TGTGCCAGCAGTCCGGGACAGGGTGTCTACGAGCAGTACTTC.

The V call is TRBV6-5, the J call TRBJ1-6, with TRBD1 matching over 8 bases. The V gene end was trimmed by 1 base and the J gene end by 10 bases; junction bases not matched to a gene: 6. CDR3 size: 15 residues. Looked up from germline, CDR1 is MNHEY and CDR2 is SVGAGI. CDR3 residues: CASSYLGQGESPLHF. CDR3 sequence (DNA): TGTGCCAGCAGTTACTTAGGACAGGGAGAATCACCCCTCCACTTT.

V and J are TRBV10-3 and TRBJ1-3; unclear D gene. Germline CDR1 reads ENHRY; CDR2 reads SYGVKD. The germline V and J ends were trimmed by 4 bases and 1 base, with 5 bases remaining between them. The CDR3 length is 13 residues. Here the CDR3 DNA reads TGTGCCATCAGTGGTGGTTCTGGAAACACCATATATTTT. As protein: CAISGGSGNTIYF.

The gene calls are TRBV29-1 and TRBJ2-7; D is tentatively TRBD1 or TRBD2 (7 bases each). Germline V CDR1 and CDR2: SQVTM, ANQGSEA. The CDR3 runs to 13 residues. V was clipped by 7 bases and J by 6 bases, with 19 bases between them. CDR3 sequence: CSAQGGADSEQYF. The CDR3 nucleotides are TGCAGCGCGCAGGGGGGGGCTGACAGCGAGCAGTACTTC.